This T cell receptor (beta chain) was recovered during a study of shared clonotypes between healthy human individuals. Sequencing used immunoSEQ multiplex PCR; TCRdb keeps in-frame clones, though not all of them. The sample carries approximately 1.5 million clones, roughly 98.5% recorded once. V gave up 0 bases and J gave up 1 base, with 7 bases separating them. The CDR3 is 15 residues long. CDR1 and CDR2 from the germline V gene are SGHTA and FQGNSA. This TCR derives from a man between 25 and 39 years old in good health. Sequencing used naive CD4+ T cells sorted from blood. Subset defined: CD45RA+ positively selected. The chain employs TRBV7-2 and TRBJ1-5, with unresolved D. The CDR3 sequence is CASSLAPQSNQPQHF. CDR3 nucleotide sequence: TGTGCCAGCAGCTTAGCGCCACAGAGCAATCAGCCCCAGCATTTT.